Presented here are 17 T cell receptor beta chains from one specimen sequenced in a study of CD8 T cells in ankylosing spondylitis (dated by TCRdb to the late 2010s). The receptor library was made with 5' RACE. The sequencing machine was an Illumina HiSeq 2500. TCRdb ran its own pipeline on the public reads, namely fastp trimming at Q25 and MiXCR clone calling, and kept in-frame beta chains. Rows merge per CDR3 protein into single entries with the most common DNA and genes. Present in this sample are about 130,000 distinct CDR3 sequences, approximately 13% of which were seen just once. Approximately 3.1% of the sample comes from the top ten. What was sequenced was blood, either unsorted or a sorted T cell fraction (not recorded which). Receptor source: a female donor with ankylosing spondylitis or in good health (not recorded which).

This clonotype came up many times. V and J are TRBV10-3 and TRBJ1-6; no reliable D call. The CDR3 has 15 residues. Germline values: CDR1 ENHRY, CDR2 SYGVKD. Trimming pared 2 bases from V and 6 bases from J, leaving 11 bases between. The CDR3 bases are TGTGCCATCAGTGAGAGCCAGTTTTTTAATTCACCCCTCCACTTT. Translation: CAISESQFFNSPLHF.

This clonotype was counted between two and nine times. The genes are TRBV24-1 and TRBJ2-2; D perhaps matches TRBD2 (6 bases). Trimming stripped 5 bases from V and 6 bases from J, with 15 bases between. Germline V gives CDR1 KGHDR, CDR2 SFDVKD. There are 15 residues in the CDR3. The DNA for the CDR3 is TGTGCCACCAGTGCCCGTGCGGGGCGTCCCGGGGAGCTGTTTTTT. This gives the protein CATSARAGRPGELFF.

The chain recombines TRBV5-4 with TRBJ2-1; 7 nucleotides agree with TRBD2. The V segment lost 3 bases and the J segment 7 bases; nucleotides outside the gene matches: 7. This CDR3 has 14 amino acids. The V gene's germline CDR1 is SGHNT and CDR2 YYREEE (reference sequence). CDR3 coding DNA: TGTGCCAGCAGCTCATCCGGGACTAATAATGAGCAGTTCTTC. It specifies CASSSSGTNNEQFF.

This clonotype was counted ten times or more. The V call is TRBV15, the J call TRBJ2-2; D might be TRBD1 (6 bases). The CDR3 covers 17 residues. The V gene lost 0 bases and the J gene lost 6 bases, with 17 bases spanning the gap. Germline V gene sequence: CDR1 LNHNV, CDR2 YYDKDF (reference sequence). CDR3: CATSRDRRQGMAGELFF. CDR3 DNA sequence: TGTGCCACCAGCAGAGATAGAAGGCAGGGGATGGCCGGGGAGCTGTTTTTT. Full variable domain (remainder filled in from reference TRBV15 and TRBJ2-2): DAMVIQNPRYQVTQFGKPVTLSCSQTLNHNVMYWYQQKSSQAPKLLFHYYDKDFNNEADTPDNFQSRRPNTSFCFLDIRSPGLGDTAMYLCATSRDRRQGMAGELFFGEGSRLTVL.

This clonotype occurred many times. The chain joins TRBV20-1 to TRBJ2-7; D is uncertain. The germline V gene encodes CDR1 DFQATT and CDR2 SNEGSKA (reference sequence). The V end lost 0 bases, the J end lost 3 bases, and 9 bases lay between the germline ends. The CDR3 runs to 13 residues. CDR3 coding DNA: TGCAGTGCTAGAGATCCACGAATCTACGAGCAGTACTTC. Its translation: CSARDPRIYEQYF.

V is TRBV5-4 and J is TRBJ1-1; 8 bases agree with TRBD1. This CDR3 contains 15 residues. Germline assignment: CDR1 SGHNT and CDR2 YYREEE (reference sequence). The junction had 3 bases not matched to a gene; V was cut back by 2 bases and J by 0 bases. CDR3 loop: CASSLRQGMNTEAFF. The CDR3 DNA follows: TGTGCCAGCAGCTTACGACAGGGGATGAACACTGAAGCTTTCTTT. Filled out from reference TRBV5-4 and TRBJ1-1, the complete variable domain reads ETGVTQSPTHLIKTRGQQVTLRCSSQSGHNTVSWYQQALGQGPQFIFQYYREEENGRGNFPPRFSGLQFPNYSSELNVNALELDDSALYLCASSLRQGMNTEAFFGQGTRLTVV.

This clonotype was seen at least ten times. The chain couples TRBV2 to TRBJ2-1, with 9 nucleotides matching TRBD2. The germline gives CDR1 SNHLY, CDR2 FYNNEI. J gave up 7 bases and V 3 bases, and 10 bases lay outside the gene matches. This CDR3 comprises 16 residues. The CDR3 coding sequence is TGTGCCAGCAGTGATTTTAGCGGGAGTAGATGGAATGAGCAGTTCTTC. It is translated as CASSDFSGSRWNEQFF.

This clonotype has a count of ten or more. The chain links TRBV5-6 to TRBJ2-7, with 9 bases fitting TRBD2. The CDR3 spans 13 residues. The ends lost 2 bases at V and 7 bases at J; junction bases unmatched: 4. Looked up from germline, CDR1 is SGHDT and CDR2 is YYEEEE. The CDR3 sequence is CASSLAGGREQYF. The CDR3 nucleotides read TGTGCCAGCAGCTTAGCGGGAGGTAGAGAGCAGTACTTC.

The V gene is TRBV15, the J gene TRBJ2-7; D ambiguous. Germline V gene data show CDR1 as LNHNV and CDR2 as YYDKDF (reference sequence). CDR3 size: 16 residues. Deletions cut 1 base from V and 2 bases from J, with 15 bases between. In nucleotides, the CDR3 is TGTGCCACCAGCAGAGGGGTCAGTCTACTGGCCTACGAGCAGTACTTC. This gives the protein CATSRGVSLLAYEQYF.

This clonotype was detected only a few times. The genes are TRBV7-2 and TRBJ2-6; no reliable D call. Germline V gene sequence: CDR1 SGHTA, CDR2 FQGNSA. Deletions cut 1 base from V and 0 bases from J, with 4 bases between. The CDR3 length is 15 residues. The CDR3 DNA follows: TGTGCCAGCAGCTTAGGAATCTCTGGGGCCAACGTCCTGACTTTC. It translates to CASSLGISGANVLTF. Drawing the rest from reference TRBV7-2 and TRBJ2-6, the complete variable domain is GAGVSQSPSNKVTEKGKDVELRCDPISGHTALYWYRQSLGQGLEFLIYFQGNSAPDKSGLPSDRFSAERTGGSVSTLTIQRTQQEDSAVYLCASSLGISGANVLTFGAGSRLTVL.

This clonotype was picked up a small number of times. CDR3 region: CASSSTGFGEQYF. The CDR3 DNA is TGTGCCAGCAGCTCCACAGGGTTCGGCGAGCAGTACTTC. This chain joins TRBV12-3 or TRBV12-4 and TRBJ2-7; TRBD1 might be the D (6 bases). There are 13 residues in the CDR3. V was cut by 6 bases and J by 6 bases, with 15 bases left in between.

This clonotype appeared a single time. The V and J genes are TRBV21-1 and TRBJ1-4; TRBD1 was called by the table and not checked on the DNA. TRBV21-1 is a pseudogene. The CDR3 contains 15 residues. The chain's CDR3 is CASSRDRGLNEKLFF. CDR3 coding DNA: TGTGCCAGCAGCAGGGACCGCGGCCTTAATGAGAAACTGTTTTTT.

The table lists this clonotype with many counts. The chain combines TRBV5-1 with TRBJ1-2; D remains ambiguous. Germline CDR1 and CDR2: SGHRS and YFSETQ. The CDR3 totals 13 residues. Trimming cost V 4 bases and J 4 bases, with 11 bases left between them. This CDR3 is CASSPTGIYGYTF. The DNA for the CDR3 is TGCGCCAGCAGCCCGACTGGGATCTATGGCTACACCTTC. Drawing the rest from reference TRBV5-1 and TRBJ1-2, the complete variable domain is KAGVTQTPRYLIKTRGQQVTLSCSPISGHRSVSWYQQTPGQGLQFLFEYFSETQRNKGNFPGRFSGRQFSNSRSEMNVSTLELGDSALYLCASSPTGIYGYTFGSGTRLTVV.

J is TRBJ1-5 and V is TRBV15, with D uncertain. The germline CDR1 and CDR2 sequences are LNHNV and YYDKDF (reference sequence). CDR3 length equals 13 residues. V gave up 1 base and J gave up 6 bases, with 7 bases separating them. In nucleotides, the CDR3 is TGTGCCACCAGCAGAGGCGTAAGTCAGCCCCAGCATTTT. Its translation is CATSRGVSQPQHF.

As to this clonotype: A single base separates this from a much larger clone, so it may be a read error. The chain employs TRBV24-1 and TRBJ2-3; the D gene could be TRBD1 or TRBD2 (5 bases each). The CDR3 spans 21 residues. From germline, CDR1 is KGHDR and CDR2 SFDVKD. Here the CDR3 DNA reads TGTGCCACCAGTGATTTGCAACTAGGGACCGCTACAGGACGCAGGTCAGATACGCATTATTTT. It specifies CATSDLQLGTATGRRSDTHYF.

This sequence joins TRBV20-1 and TRBJ2-3; D is unresolved. Trimming pared 3 bases from V and 1 base from J, leaving 11 bases between. Germline loops: CDR1 DFQATT, CDR2 SNEGSKA (reference sequence). The CDR3 consists of 14 residues. The CDR3 spells CSASVSAGTDTQYF. The CDR3 region has the DNA TGCAGTGCTAGCGTTAGTGCGGGCACAGATACGCAGTATTTT.

This clonotype has more than one count but fewer than ten. V and J are TRBV4-1 and TRBJ2-7, with TRBD2 matching 14 bases. The CDR3 runs to 16 residues. V shed 0 bases and J 6 bases; nucleotides not matched to a gene: 4. Germline V gives CDR1 MGHRA, CDR2 YSYEKL. This CDR3 reads CASSQDRGLAGVEQYF. As DNA, the CDR3 is TGCGCCAGCAGCCAAGATAGGGGACTAGCGGGAGTCGAGCAGTACTTC.